The clone carrying this T cell receptor beta chain was counted only a few times. The source of the sample is a study of blood T cells in healthy people across ages. CDR3 length: 15 amino acids. Germline lookup yields CDR1 SGHNT and CDR2 YENEEA. Trimming took 5 bases from V and 0 from J, leaving 11 bases between them. A second about 7 to 11 cycle PCR used barcoded and J-beta primers. Via MiXCR, TCRdb re-called the 5' RACE reads, giving one row per CDR3 protein. The repertoire has about 730,000 distinct CDR3 sequences, about 42% of them found once; the top ten carry roughly 20%. The sequence was collected from a woman in her sixties or seventies in good health. V gene TRBV11-3 combines with J gene TRBJ2-1; D is ambiguous. Sequenced input: blood. CDR3 in amino acids: CASSPRHSSYNEQFF. The DNA of the CDR3 is TGTGCCAGCAGCCCTCGACATAGCTCCTACAATGAGCAGTTCTTC. Variable domain in full (rest from reference TRBV11-3 and TRBJ2-1): EAGVVQSPRYKIIEKKQPVAFWCNPISGHNTLYWYLQNLGQGPELLIRYENEEAVDDSQLPKDRFSAERLKGVDSTLKIQPAELGDSAVYLCASSPRHSSYNEQFFGPGTRLTVL.